One sample yielded the 32 T cell receptor beta chains listed below, sequenced in a study of a mutant IDH1 vaccine in newly diagnosed glioma (dated by TCRdb to the early 2020s). Interpreted using the paper, the time point label stands for: week 11, during vaccination. Every vaccine dose consisted of 300 ug of a 20-mer mutant IDH1 peptide in Montanide, administered subcutaneously together with topical imiquimod. Libraries were prepared through the immunoSEQ multiplex PCR assay. Imported from immuneACCESS, the table was reduced by TCRdb to in-frame sequences with V and J called. These copies leave out some clones; in studies compared against another copy, an unresolved V gene accounts for under half, and the cause of the remainder is not known. Across this sample there are 100,000 to 120,000 clones, with roughly nine tenths seen only once. The top ten clones comprise around 0.6% of the sample. What these receptors recognize is not known.

Sequenced here: PBMCs, sampled from a glioma patient whose treatment included an IDH1 peptide vaccine. Receptors were obtained from a woman in her fifties or sixties with glioma.

This chain links TRBV18 with TRBJ2-7, with D uncertain. This CDR3 has 13 residues. Germline CDR1 KGHSH, CDR2 LQKENI. V was trimmed by 2 bases and J by 3 bases, leaving 8 bases between them. CDR3 coding DNA: TGTGCCAGCTCACCAGCTCTCAACTACGAGCAGTACTTC. It is translated as CASSPALNYEQYF.

This clone was counted a few times. This rearrangement joins TRBV2 to TRBJ2-1; D not certain. Trimming left V 7 bases short and J 4 bases short, with 14 bases between. CDR3 length: 14 amino acids. Germline CDR1 SNHLY, CDR2 FYNNEI. CDR3 amino acids: CASIKHSGYNEQFF. The DNA for the CDR3 is TGTGCCAGCATAAAGCACAGTGGGTACAATGAGCAGTTCTTC.

The chain uses TRBV6-5 and TRBJ1-6; D remains ambiguous. Trimming removed 4 bases at V and 8 bases at J, with 6 bases between. This CDR3 has 12 amino acids. In germline, CDR1 is MNHEY, CDR2 SVGAGI. The CDR3 sequence is CASSFSDSPLHF. In nucleotides, the CDR3 is TGTGCCAGCAGTTTTTCGGATTCACCCCTCCACTTT.

For the CDR3, the DNA is TGTGCCAGCAGCGCACTAGCGGGGGGCACAGATACGCAGTATTTT. This codes for CASSALAGGTDTQYF. V and J are TRBV7-8 and TRBJ2-3, with 11 bases fitting TRBD2. Germline loops: CDR1 SGHVS, CDR2 FQNEAQ. This CDR3 is built from 15 residues. V gave up 5 bases and J gave up 1 base; unmatched junction bases: 2.

V is TRBV2 and J is TRBJ2-3; D is perhaps TRBD1 or TRBD2 (5 bases each). CDR3 length: 12 amino acids. CDR1 SNHLY and CDR2 FYNNEI come from the germline V gene. The germline V and J ends were trimmed by 4 bases and 4 bases, with 6 bases remaining between them. The CDR3, as DNA: TGTGCCAGCAGTGTGGGGGCAGATACGCAGTATTTT. Its protein is CASSVGADTQYF.

The table lists this clone with a few counts. The genes are TRBV30 and TRBJ1-1, with TRBD1 identical over 8 bases. With V trimmed by 5 bases and J by 0 bases, 2 bases remained unmatched. From germline, CDR1 is GTSNPN and CDR2 SVGIG (reference sequence). The CDR3 runs 13 residues. CDR3 loop: CAWDRGLNTEAFF. As DNA, the CDR3 is TGTGCCTGGGACAGGGGCCTGAACACTGAAGCTTTCTTT.

The chain recombines TRBV5-6 with TRBJ2-7, with 12 positions matching TRBD1. V lost 4 bases to trimming and J lost 6 bases; unmatched junction nucleotides: 8. Germline-derived CDR1 and CDR2 are SGHDT and YYEEEE. The CDR3 sequence is 15 residues long. As DNA, the CDR3 is TGTGCCAGCAGCAACGCCGGGACAGGGGGCAGCGAGCAGTACTTC. Protein: CASSNAGTGGSEQYF.

This chain joins TRBV11-2 and TRBJ2-6, with a possible D match to TRBD2 (5 bases). Germline CDR1 and CDR2: SGHAT and FQNNGV. V shed 5 bases and J shed 1 base, with 15 bases lying between them. The length of the CDR3 is 17 residues. In DNA, the CDR3 is TGTGCCAGCAGCGCTCTCCGGGGTCGGTCTGGGGCCAACGTCCTGACTTTC. Protein: CASSALRGRSGANVLTF.

The chain couples TRBV5-6 to TRBJ2-3, with D perhaps given as TRBD1 or TRBD2 (5 bases each). Trimming removed 0 bases at V and 3 bases at J, with 11 bases between. CDR1 is SGHDT, CDR2 YYEEEE, per germline. The CDR3 totals 15 residues. CDR3 loop: CASSLVGTYTDTQYF. CDR3 nucleotides: TGTGCCAGCAGCTTGGTGGGGACGTATACAGATACGCAGTATTTT.

Only one count was recorded for this clone. This chain links TRBV10-1 with TRBJ2-7; no reliable D call. Looked up from germline, CDR1 is WNHNN and CDR2 is SYGVQD (reference sequence). V was shortened by 5 bases and J by 6 bases, with 11 bases between the two germline ends. The CDR3 totals 12 residues. This CDR3 is CASSSRVGEQYF. The CDR3 DNA reads as TGCGCCAGCAGTTCCCGGGTCGGCGAGCAGTACTTC.

V and J are TRBV11-2 and TRBJ2-5, with 11 bases that match TRBD2. Germline CDR1 reads SGHAT; CDR2 reads FQNNGV. The V gene end was trimmed by 5 bases and the J gene end by 0 bases; junction bases not matched to a gene: 8. The CDR3 is made up of 17 amino acids. In DNA, the CDR3 is TGTGCCAGCAGCCTAAGACTAGCGGGGCTGAACCAAGAGACCCAGTACTTC. Protein: CASSLRLAGLNQETQYF.

The chain uses TRBV15 and TRBJ2-5; 8 bases map to TRBD1. Germline values: CDR1 LNHNV, CDR2 YYDKDF (reference sequence). The trim removed 2 bases at V and 1 base at J, leaving 3 bases unmatched. There are 15 residues in the CDR3. Here the CDR3 reads CATSRLTGGQETQYF. In DNA, the CDR3 is TGTGCCACCAGCAGACTAACAGGGGGCCAAGAGACCCAGTACTTC.

This clone was found once. V usage is TRBV30 and J usage is TRBJ2-3; TRBD2 matches 10 bases. The CDR3 covers 15 residues. The germline CDR1 and CDR2 sequences are GTSNPN and SVGIG (reference sequence). V shed 3 bases and J 3 bases; nucleotides not matched to a gene: 6. The DNA for the CDR3 is TGTGCCTGGAGATACCCTAGCGGGAGAACAGATACGCAGTATTTT. Its translation is CAWRYPSGRTDTQYF.

The genes are TRBV11-2 and TRBJ2-7; 13 nucleotides line up with TRBD2. Trimming at V came to 5 bases and at J to 7 bases, leaving 17 bases not matched to a gene. CDR1 SGHAT and CDR2 FQNNGV come from the germline V gene. This CDR3 region has 18 residues. The CDR3 bases are TGTGCCAGCAGCACACTAAAGAAGACTAGCGGGAGGATCGGTGAGCAGTACTTC. It codes for CASSTLKKTSGRIGEQYF.

The gene calls are TRBV7-3 and TRBJ1-1; D may be TRBD1 (5 bases). V was clipped by 2 bases and J by 12 bases, with 16 bases between them. The CDR3 consists of 13 residues. Germline CDR1 is SGHTA and CDR2 is FQGTGA. The CDR3 DNA reads TGTGCCAGCAGCTTAGAGTTGGGCAGGGAGACTTTCTTT. This sequence encodes CASSLELGRETFF.

The CDR3 coding sequence is TGTGCCAGCAGTGAAGGACAGCTTACAGATACGCAGTATTTT. Its protein is CASSEGQLTDTQYF. V usage is TRBV2 and J usage is TRBJ2-3, with a weak D call TRBD1 (5 bases). Trimming pared 1 base from V and 3 bases from J, leaving 8 bases between. Germline V CDR1 and CDR2: SNHLY, FYNNEI. The CDR3 runs 14 residues.

The CDR3 protein is CASSPSETQYF. CDR3 in DNA: TGTGCCAGCAGCCCCTCCGAGACCCAGTACTTC. The rearrangement joins TRBV7-2 to TRBJ2-5; D is ambiguous. The CDR3 is 11 residues long. Trimming stripped 5 bases from V and 5 bases from J, with 6 bases between. The germline V gene encodes CDR1 SGHTA and CDR2 FQGNSA. Variable domain in full (rest from reference TRBV7-2 and TRBJ2-5): GAGVSQSPSNKVTEKGKDVELRCDPISGHTALYWYRQSLGQGLEFLIYFQGNSAPDKSGLPSDRFSAERTGGSVSTLTIQRTQQEDSAVYLCASSPSETQYFGPGTRLLVL.

The chain couples TRBV28 to TRBJ1-2; TRBD1 aligns across 7 bases. V gave up 7 bases and J gave up 7 bases; unmatched junction bases: 12. The CDR3 contains 14 residues. CDR1 is MDHEN and CDR2 is SYDVKM in the germline V gene. CDR3 amino acids: CASNLQGPQGGYTF. The DNA of the CDR3 is TGTGCCAGCAACTTACAGGGGCCCCAGGGTGGCTACACCTTC.

This chain uses TRBV10-1 with TRBJ2-7; 11 bases are a match to TRBD1. V lost 8 bases and J lost 8; bases outside the gene matches: 11. This CDR3 region has 14 residues. The germline gives CDR1 WNHNN, CDR2 SYGVQD (reference sequence). The CDR3 sequence: CASPGQGGRYKQYF. CDR3 bases: TGCGCCAGCCCGGGACAGGGGGGTCGATACAAGCAGTACTTC.

The chain joins TRBV28 to TRBJ2-7; possible D gene TRBD2, 6 bases. Germline CDR1 and CDR2: MDHEN and SYDVKM. The V gene lost 5 bases and the J gene lost 1 base, with 15 bases spanning the gap. This CDR3 has 15 amino acids. The CDR3 nucleotides are TGTGCCAGCAGTCCCTCGGGACTGGATTCCTACGAGCAGTACTTC. Translation gives CASSPSGLDSYEQYF.

The chain uses TRBV5-1 and TRBJ1-4, with TRBD1 matching over 8 bases. Germline CDR1 and CDR2: SGHRS and YFSETQ. This CDR3 has 13 residues. Trimming cost V 4 bases and J 7 bases; bases outside gene matches: 3. The CDR3 loop is CASSPDRAEKLFF. Written as DNA, the CDR3 is TGCGCCAGCAGCCCGGACAGGGCTGAAAAACTGTTTTTT.

The CDR3 DNA reads TGTGCCAGCACTCCCGGACAGGCCATGAGCACAGATACGCAGTATTTT. It yields the protein CASTPGQAMSTDTQYF. V and J are TRBV25-1 and TRBJ2-3, with 7 bases matching TRBD1. Germline lookup yields CDR1 MGHDK and CDR2 SYGVNS. The V gene end was trimmed by 7 bases and the J gene end by 0 bases; junction bases not matched to a gene: 10. The CDR3 totals 16 residues.

The chain is built from TRBV9 and TRBJ2-7; 9 bases line up with TRBD2. The CDR3 contains 14 residues. J was trimmed by 6 bases and V by 4 bases; bases with no gene match: 8. The germline CDR1 and CDR2 sequences are SGDLS and YYNGEE. CDR3 coding DNA: TGTGCCAGCAGCCAAAATAGCGGGAGTCGCGAGCAGTACTTC. Amino acids: CASSQNSGSREQYF.

Regarding this clone: Compared with germline, one end of the junction differs, possibly owing to a read error. The chain has TRBV5-1 and TRBJ2-2; a weak D match, TRBD2 (5 bases). CDR3 length: 15 amino acids. From germline, CDR1 is SGHRS and CDR2 YFSETQ. CDR3 protein: CASSLWGENTRELFF. The CDR3 DNA sequence: TGCGCCAGCAGCTTGTGGGGAGAGAACACCAGGGAGCTGTTTTTT.

DNA for the CDR3: TGCGCCAGCAGCTTGGTCACGGCAGGGCGCACAGATACGCAGTATTTT. Its translation: CASSLVTAGRTDTQYF. The rearrangement joins TRBV5-1 to TRBJ2-3; the D gene is possibly TRBD1 (5 bases). CDR3 length equals 16 residues. Germline V gene sequence: CDR1 SGHRS, CDR2 YFSETQ. Between the trimmed V and J ends, which lost 0 bases and 1 base, there was a span of 12 bases. Based on the CDR3 plus reference TRBV5-1 and TRBJ2-3, the full variable domain is KAGVTQTPRYLIKTRGQQVTLSCSPISGHRSVSWYQQTPGQGLQFLFEYFSETQRNKGNFPGRFSGRQFSNSRSEMNVSTLELGDSALYLCASSLVTAGRTDTQYFGPGTRLTVL.

V and J are TRBV7-9 and TRBJ2-7; perhaps TRBD1 as D (6 bases). The V gene lost 0 bases and the J gene lost 3 bases, with 9 bases spanning the gap. Germline loops: CDR1 SEHNR, CDR2 FQNEAQ (reference sequence). CDR3 size: 14 residues. The CDR3 bases are TGTGCCAGCAGCTTAGCGCCGGACAGCTACGAGCAGTACTTC. Encoded protein: CASSLAPDSYEQYF. Supplemented by reference TRBV7-9 and TRBJ2-7, the full variable domain reads DTGVSQNPRHKITKRGQNVTFRCDPISEHNRLYWYRQTLGQGPEFLTYFQNEAQLEKSRLLSDRFSAERPKGSFSTLEIQRTEQGDSAMYLCASSLAPDSYEQYFGPGTRLTVT.

The gene calls are TRBV9 and TRBJ2-1; either TRBD1 or TRBD2 may fit D (6 bases each). Per the germline V gene, CDR1 is SGDLS and CDR2 is YYNGEE. The V and J ends lost 2 bases and 8 bases respectively, with 14 bases between them. The CDR3 contains 14 residues. The CDR3 nucleotides are TGTGCCAGCAGCGTCGGGGGCCTTGGCGATGAGCAGTTCTTC. Translating gives CASSVGGLGDEQFF.

V usage is TRBV15 and J usage is TRBJ2-7; D may be TRBD2 (7 bases). This CDR3 spans 15 amino acids. V shed 1 base and J shed 3 bases, with 13 bases lying between them. CDR1 LNHNV and CDR2 YYDKDF come from the germline V gene (reference sequence). CDR3 sequence (DNA): TGTGCCACCAGCAGAGCGGGGGGCGGGGGCTACGAGCAGTACTTC. Its translation: CATSRAGGGGYEQYF.

The chain joins TRBV11-2 to TRBJ2-3; the D gene could be TRBD1 or TRBD2 (5 bases each). Germline CDR1 SGHAT, CDR2 FQNNGV. CDR3 size: 13 residues. Trimming took 8 bases from V and 4 from J, leaving 13 bases between them. In nucleotides, the CDR3 is TGTGCCAGCCTAGCCGGGGCCCCAGATACGCAGTATTTT. Its translation is CASLAGAPDTQYF.

This CDR3 reads CASSSRGGRTNTGELFF. CDR3 DNA: TGTGCCAGCAGCTCAAGAGGGGGGAGGACAAACACCGGGGAGCTGTTTTTT. The chain has TRBV5-5 and TRBJ2-2; either TRBD1 or TRBD2 may supply D (6 bases each). Looked up from germline, CDR1 is SGHKS and CDR2 is YYEKEE (reference sequence). The V end lost 3 bases, the J end lost 2 bases, and 17 bases lay between the germline ends. CDR3 length equals 17 residues. The full variable domain, completed using reference TRBV5-5 and TRBJ2-2, is DAGVTQSPTHLIKTRGQQVTLRCSPISGHKSVSWYQQVLGQGPQFIFQYYEKEERGRGNFPDRFSARQFPNYSSELNVNALLLGDSALYLCASSSRGGRTNTGELFFGEGSRLTVL.

The chain joins TRBV5-6 to TRBJ1-5; TRBD1 agrees at 9 bases. Germline CDR1 is SGHDT and CDR2 is YYEEEE. With V trimmed by 0 bases and J by 5 bases, 6 bases remained unmatched. The CDR3 length is 16 residues. The CDR3 coding sequence is TGTGCCAGCAGCTTGGACGGACAGGGGTCGGATCAGCCCCAGCATTTT. Its protein product is CASSLDGQGSDQPQHF.

The rearrangement links TRBV7-8 to TRBJ2-7, with TRBD2 matching 9 bases. The CDR3 contains 15 residues. Germline CDR1 and CDR2: SGHVS and FQNEAQ. Trimming cost V 1 base and J 3 bases; bases outside gene matches: 4. The CDR3 DNA follows: TGTGCCAGCAGCTTAGTCTCTAGCGGGAACTACGAGCAGTACTTC. Translated, it gives CASSLVSSGNYEQYF.